This is a list of T cell receptor beta chains from one sample in a study of blood T cell repertoires in COVID-19. Only in-frame clones appear in the TCRdb table, and some are missing; sequencing was by immunoSEQ multiplex PCR. This table has tens of thousands of clones, about 89% appearing once. What was sequenced was peripheral blood. The receptor source for this set is a man aged 70-80 years with active or convalescent COVID-19. The CDR3 runs from the conserved cysteine through the conserved F or W. A D gene is named only where the DNA matches it firmly. Some rows have no size entry. The others give once, few or many, or a class for an expanded clone.

v_gene	j_gene	d_gene	abundance	CDR3aa	CDR3nt
TRBV5-1	TRBJ2-5	NA	NA	CASSWRDRRWETQYF	TGCGCCAGCAGCTGGAGGGACCGGCGTTGGGAGACCCAGTACTTC
TRBV2	TRBJ1-5	TRBD1	NA	CASRETGEGQPQHF	TGTGCCAGCAGGGAGACAGGGGAGGGACAGCCCCAGCATTTT
TRBV19	TRBJ2-3	TRBD1	NA	CASSAQLGTGYYTQYF	TGTGCCAGTAGTGCGCAGCTCGGGACAGGGTACTATACGCAGTATTTT
TRBV3-1/TRBV3-2	TRBJ1-5	NA	NA	CASSHSLGYQPQHF	TGTGCCAGCAGCCATTCGTTGGGCTATCAGCCCCAGCATTTT
TRBV5-6	TRBJ2-3	NA	once	CASSTPPQFTDTQYF	TGTGCCAGCAGCACCCCCCCCCAGTTCACAGATACGCAGTATTTT
TRBV7-3	TRBJ2-3	TRBD2	once	CASSLNPLVAGGQYF	TGTGCCAGCAGCTTAAACCCGCTAGTAGCGGGGGGGCAGTATTTT
TRBV23-1	TRBJ2-2	TRBD2	NA	CASPQGLAGGATNTGELFF	TGCGCCAGCCCCCAAGGACTAGCGGGGGGCGCAACAAACACCGGGGAGCTGTTTTTT
TRBV19	TRBJ2-7	TRBD1	NA	CASRQSGDRGTYEQYF	TGTGCCAGTAGACAAAGCGGGGACAGGGGGACCTACGAGCAGTACTTC
TRBV28	TRBJ2-7	NA	NA	CASRAERGYEQYF	TGTGCCAGCAGGGCGGAACGGGGGTACGAGCAGTACTTC
TRBV7-9	TRBJ2-5	TRBD2	NA	CASSPGLAGVEETQYF	TGTGCCAGCAGCCCAGGACTAGCGGGGGTCGAAGAGACCCAGTACTTC
TRBV10-3	TRBJ1-5	TRBD1	NA	CAIGQGGQPQHF	TGTGCCATCGGACAGGGAGGGCAGCCCCAGCATTTT
TRBV4-1	TRBJ1-1	NA	NA	CASSQKYPGVTEAFF	TGCGCCAGCAGCCAGAAGTATCCGGGAGTCACTGAAGCTTTCTTT
TRBV7-2	TRBJ2-1	NA	NA	CASSLSAGSYNEQFF	TGTGCCAGCAGCCTATCGGCGGGGTCCTACAATGAGCAGTTCTTC
TRBV5-1	TRBJ1-2	NA	NA	CASSLDNRDGGYTF	TGCGCCAGCAGCTTGGATAACAGGGATGGCGGCTACACCTTC
TRBV18	TRBJ1-1	NA	once	CASSPPGAGGKNTEAFF	TGTGCCAGCTCACCACCAGGGGCGGGAGGGAAGAACACTGAAGCTTTCTTT
TRBV2	TRBJ2-2	TRBD1	NA	CASRQGANTGELFF	TGTGCCAGCAGACAGGGGGCGAACACCGGGGAGCTGTTTTTT
TRBV18	TRBJ2-7	TRBD2	once	CASSPGVAGNEQYF	TGTGCCAGCTCACCTGGGGTAGCGGGGAACGAGCAGTACTTC
TRBV24-1	TRBJ2-5	TRBD1	NA	CATSDRQGYQETQYF	TGTGCCACCAGTGATCGACAGGGATACCAAGAGACCCAGTACTTC
TRBV29-1	TRBJ2-3	NA	once	CSVGSRRGGGGDTQYF	TGCAGCGTTGGGTCCCGACGCGGGGGCGGGGGAGATACGCAGTATTTT
TRBV6-5	TRBJ2-7	NA	NA	CASSYSIQGGYEQYF	TGTGCCAGCAGTTACTCGATTCAGGGAGGCTACGAGCAGTACTTC